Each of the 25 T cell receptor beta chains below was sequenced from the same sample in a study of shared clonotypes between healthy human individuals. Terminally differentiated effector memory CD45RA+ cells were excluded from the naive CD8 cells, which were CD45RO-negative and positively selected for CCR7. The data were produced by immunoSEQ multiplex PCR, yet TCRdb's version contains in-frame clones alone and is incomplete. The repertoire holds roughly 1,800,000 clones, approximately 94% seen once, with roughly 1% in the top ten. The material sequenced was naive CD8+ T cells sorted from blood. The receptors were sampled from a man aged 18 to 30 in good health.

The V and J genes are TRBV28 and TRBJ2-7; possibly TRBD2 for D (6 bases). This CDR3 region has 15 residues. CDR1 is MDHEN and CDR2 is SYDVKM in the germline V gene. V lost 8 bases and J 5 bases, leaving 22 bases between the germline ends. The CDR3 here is CASGLLPGEDDEQYF. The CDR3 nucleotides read TGTGCCAGCGGACTATTACCGGGAGAGGACGACGAGCAGTACTTC.

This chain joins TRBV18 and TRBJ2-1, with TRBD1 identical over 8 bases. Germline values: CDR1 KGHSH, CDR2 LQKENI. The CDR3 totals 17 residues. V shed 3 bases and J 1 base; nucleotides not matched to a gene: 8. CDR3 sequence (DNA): TGTGCCAGCTCACCGACAGGGGCCCTCTCTTCCTACAATGAGCAGTTCTTC. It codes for CASSPTGALSSYNEQFF.

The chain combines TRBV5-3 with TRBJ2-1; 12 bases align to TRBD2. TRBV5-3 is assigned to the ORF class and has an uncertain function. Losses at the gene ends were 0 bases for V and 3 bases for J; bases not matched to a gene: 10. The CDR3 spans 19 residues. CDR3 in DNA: TGTGCCAGAAGCTTGGACATAACTAGCGGGAGGTCCGGCTACAATGAGCAGTTCTTC. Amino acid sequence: CARSLDITSGRSGYNEQFF.

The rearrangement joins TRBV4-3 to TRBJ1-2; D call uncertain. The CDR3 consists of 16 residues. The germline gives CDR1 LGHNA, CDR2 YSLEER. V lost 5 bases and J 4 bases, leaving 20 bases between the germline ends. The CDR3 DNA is TGCGCCAGCAGCAGAACCGAAAGTCTAGCCTCCTATGGCTACACCTTC. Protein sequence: CASSRTESLASYGYTF.

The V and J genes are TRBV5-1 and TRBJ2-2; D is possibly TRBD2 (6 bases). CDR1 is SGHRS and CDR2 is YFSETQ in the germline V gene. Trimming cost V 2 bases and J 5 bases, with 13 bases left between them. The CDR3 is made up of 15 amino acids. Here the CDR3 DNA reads TGCGCCAGCAGCTTCGACACTGCGGGGACCGGGGAGCTGTTTTTT. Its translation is CASSFDTAGTGELFF. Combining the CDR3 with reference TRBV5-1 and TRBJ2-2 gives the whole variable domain KAGVTQTPRYLIKTRGQQVTLSCSPISGHRSVSWYQQTPGQGLQFLFEYFSETQRNKGNFPGRFSGRQFSNSRSEMNVSTLELGDSALYLCASSFDTAGTGELFFGEGSRLTVL.

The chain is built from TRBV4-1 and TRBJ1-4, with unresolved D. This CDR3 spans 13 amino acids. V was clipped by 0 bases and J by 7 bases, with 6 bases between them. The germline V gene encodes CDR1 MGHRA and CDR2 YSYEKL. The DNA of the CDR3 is TGCGCCAGCAGCCAAGAGTTGGGTGAAAAACTGTTTTTT. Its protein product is CASSQELGEKLFF.

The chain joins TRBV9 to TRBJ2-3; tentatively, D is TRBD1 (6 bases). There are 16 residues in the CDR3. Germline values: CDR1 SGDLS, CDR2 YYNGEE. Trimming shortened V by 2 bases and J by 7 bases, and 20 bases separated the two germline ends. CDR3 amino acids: CASSVGGQSGMYTQYF. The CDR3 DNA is TGTGCCAGCAGCGTGGGTGGACAGTCCGGGATGTATACGCAGTATTTT.

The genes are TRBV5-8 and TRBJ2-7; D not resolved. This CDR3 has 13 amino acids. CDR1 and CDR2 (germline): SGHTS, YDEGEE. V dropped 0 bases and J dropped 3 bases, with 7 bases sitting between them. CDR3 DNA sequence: TGTGCCAGCAGCTTGGACGGAGACTACGAGCAGTACTTC. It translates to CASSLDGDYEQYF. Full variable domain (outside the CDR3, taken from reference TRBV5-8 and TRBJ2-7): EAGVTQSPTHLIKTRGQQATLRCSPISGHTSVYWYQQALGLGLQFLLWYDEGEERNRGNFPPRFSGRQFPNYSSELNVNALELEDSALYLCASSLDGDYEQYFGPGTRLTVT.

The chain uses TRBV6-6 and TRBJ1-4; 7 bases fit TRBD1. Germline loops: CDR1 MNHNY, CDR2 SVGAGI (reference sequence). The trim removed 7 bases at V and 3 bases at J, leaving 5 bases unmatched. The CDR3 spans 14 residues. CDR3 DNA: TGTGCCAGCACCCAGGACAGGCCTAATGAAAAACTGTTTTTT. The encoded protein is CASTQDRPNEKLFF.

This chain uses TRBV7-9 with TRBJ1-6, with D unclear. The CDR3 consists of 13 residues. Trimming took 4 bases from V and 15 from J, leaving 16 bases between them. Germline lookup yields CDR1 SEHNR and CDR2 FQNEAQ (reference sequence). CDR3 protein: CASSSLPSLVLHF. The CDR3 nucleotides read TGTGCCAGCAGCTCACTTCCCTCTTTGGTCCTCCACTTT. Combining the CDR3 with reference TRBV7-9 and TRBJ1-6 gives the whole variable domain DTGVSQNPRHKITKRGQNVTFRCDPISEHNRLYWYRQTLGQGPEFLTYFQNEAQLEKSRLLSDRFSAERPKGSFSTLEIQRTEQGDSAMYLCASSSLPSLVLHFGNGTRLTVT.

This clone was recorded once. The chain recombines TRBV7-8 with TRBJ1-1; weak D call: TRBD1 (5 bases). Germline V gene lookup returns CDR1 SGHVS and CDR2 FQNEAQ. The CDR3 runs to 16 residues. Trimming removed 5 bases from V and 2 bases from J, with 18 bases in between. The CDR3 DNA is TGTGCCAGCAGCGTAGATACTCCGGGACTCAACACTGAAGCTTTCTTT. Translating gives CASSVDTPGLNTEAFF.

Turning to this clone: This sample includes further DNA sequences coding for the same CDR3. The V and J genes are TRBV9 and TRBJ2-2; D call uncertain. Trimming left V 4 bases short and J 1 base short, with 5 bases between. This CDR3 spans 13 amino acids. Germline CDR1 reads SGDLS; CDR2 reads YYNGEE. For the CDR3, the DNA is TGTGCCAGCAGCAGCAGGAACACCGGGGAGCTGTTTTTT. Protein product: CASSSRNTGELFF.

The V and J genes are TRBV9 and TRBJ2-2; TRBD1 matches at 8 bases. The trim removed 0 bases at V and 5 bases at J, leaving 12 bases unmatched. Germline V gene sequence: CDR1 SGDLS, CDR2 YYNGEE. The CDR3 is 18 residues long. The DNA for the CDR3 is TGTGCCAGCAGCGTAGCCCCAGGGACAGGTGCCATGACCGGGGAGCTGTTTTTT. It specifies CASSVAPGTGAMTGELFF. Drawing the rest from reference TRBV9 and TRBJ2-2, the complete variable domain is DSGVTQTPKHLITATGQRVTLRCSPRSGDLSVYWYQQSLDQGLQFLIQYYNGEERAKGNILERFSAQQFPDLHSELNLSSLELGDSALYFCASSVAPGTGAMTGELFFGEGSRLTVL.

The CDR3 DNA follows: TGCGCCAGCAGCCTCAAAAGTGGGGTTTACACCGGGGAGCTGTTTTTT. Its translation: CASSLKSGVYTGELFF. The chain carries TRBV4-1 and TRBJ2-2, with no clear D. The CDR3 covers 16 residues. The V gene lost 4 bases and the J gene lost 3 bases, with 15 bases spanning the gap. Germline lookup yields CDR1 MGHRA and CDR2 YSYEKL.

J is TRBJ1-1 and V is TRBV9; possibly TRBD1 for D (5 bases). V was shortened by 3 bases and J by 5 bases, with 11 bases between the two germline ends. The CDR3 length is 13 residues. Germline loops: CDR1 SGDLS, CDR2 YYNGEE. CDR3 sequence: CASSAYQGTEAFF. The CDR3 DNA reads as TGTGCCAGCAGCGCTTATCAGGGAACTGAAGCTTTCTTT. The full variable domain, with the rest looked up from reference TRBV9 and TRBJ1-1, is DSGVTQTPKHLITATGQRVTLRCSPRSGDLSVYWYQQSLDQGLQFLIQYYNGEERAKGNILERFSAQQFPDLHSELNLSSLELGDSALYFCASSAYQGTEAFFGQGTRLTVV.

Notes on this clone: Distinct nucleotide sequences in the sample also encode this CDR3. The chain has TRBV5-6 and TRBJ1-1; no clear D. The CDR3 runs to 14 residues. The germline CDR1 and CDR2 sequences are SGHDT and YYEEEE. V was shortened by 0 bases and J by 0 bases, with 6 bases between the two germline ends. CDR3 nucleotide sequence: TGTGCCAGCAGCTTGGGCGGAATGAACACTGAAGCTTTCTTT. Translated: CASSLGGMNTEAFF. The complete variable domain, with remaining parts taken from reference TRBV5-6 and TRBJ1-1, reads DAGVTQSPTHLIKTRGQQVTLRCSPKSGHDTVSWYQQALGQGPQFIFQYYEEEERQRGNFPDRFSGHQFPNYSSELNVNALLLGDSALYLCASSLGGMNTEAFFGQGTRLTVV.

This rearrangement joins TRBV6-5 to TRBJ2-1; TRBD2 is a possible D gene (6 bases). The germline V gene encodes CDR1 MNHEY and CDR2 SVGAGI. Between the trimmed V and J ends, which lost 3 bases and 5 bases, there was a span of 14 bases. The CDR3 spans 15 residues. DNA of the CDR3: TGTGCCAGCAGTTATCGGACTACCCCACACAATGAGCAGTTCTTC. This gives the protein CASSYRTTPHNEQFF.

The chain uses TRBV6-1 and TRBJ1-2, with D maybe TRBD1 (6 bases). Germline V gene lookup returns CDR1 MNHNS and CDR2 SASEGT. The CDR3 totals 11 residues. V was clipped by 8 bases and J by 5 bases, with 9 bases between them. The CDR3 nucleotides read TGTGCCAGCCACGGACAGTATGGCTACACCTTC. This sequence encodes CASHGQYGYTF.

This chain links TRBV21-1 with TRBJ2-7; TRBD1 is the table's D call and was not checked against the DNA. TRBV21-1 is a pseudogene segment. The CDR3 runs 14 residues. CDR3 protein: CASSKLIRGHEQYF. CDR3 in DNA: TGTGCCAGCAGCAAATTGATCAGGGGACACGAGCAGTACTTC.

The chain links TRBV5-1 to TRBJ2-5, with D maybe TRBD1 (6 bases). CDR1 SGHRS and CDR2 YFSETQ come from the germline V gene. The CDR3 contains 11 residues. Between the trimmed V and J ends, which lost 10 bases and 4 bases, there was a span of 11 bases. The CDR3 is CAGRGRETQYF. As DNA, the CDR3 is TGCGCCGGAAGGGGGAGAGAGACCCAGTACTTC. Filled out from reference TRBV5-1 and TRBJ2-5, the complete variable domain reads KAGVTQTPRYLIKTRGQQVTLSCSPISGHRSVSWYQQTPGQGLQFLFEYFSETQRNKGNFPGRFSGRQFSNSRSEMNVSTLELGDSALYLCAGRGRETQYFGPGTRLLVL.

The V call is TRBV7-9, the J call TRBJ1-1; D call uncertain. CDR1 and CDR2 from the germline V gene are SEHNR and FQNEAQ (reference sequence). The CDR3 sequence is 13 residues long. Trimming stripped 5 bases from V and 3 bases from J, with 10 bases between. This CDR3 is CASSTHGDTEAFF. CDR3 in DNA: TGTGCCAGCAGCACCCATGGGGACACTGAAGCTTTCTTT.

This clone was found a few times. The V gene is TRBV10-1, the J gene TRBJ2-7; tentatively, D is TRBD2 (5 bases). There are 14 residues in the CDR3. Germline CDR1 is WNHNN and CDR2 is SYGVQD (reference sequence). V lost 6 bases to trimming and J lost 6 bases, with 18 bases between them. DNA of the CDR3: TGCGCCAGCAGCGACTACTACTCCGTCTTCGAGCAGTACTTC. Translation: CASSDYYSVFEQYF.

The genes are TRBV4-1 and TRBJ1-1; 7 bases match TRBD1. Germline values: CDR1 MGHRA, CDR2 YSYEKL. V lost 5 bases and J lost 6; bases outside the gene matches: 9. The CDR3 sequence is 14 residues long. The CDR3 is CASSYPGTESEAFF. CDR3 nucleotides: TGCGCCAGCAGCTACCCCGGGACAGAGTCTGAAGCTTTCTTT.

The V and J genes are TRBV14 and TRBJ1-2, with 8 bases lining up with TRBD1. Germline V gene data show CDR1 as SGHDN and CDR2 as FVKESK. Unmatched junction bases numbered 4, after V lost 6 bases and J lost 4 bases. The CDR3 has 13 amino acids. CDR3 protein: CASSRTGTYGYTF. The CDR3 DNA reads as TGTGCCAGCAGTCGGACAGGGACCTATGGCTACACCTTC.

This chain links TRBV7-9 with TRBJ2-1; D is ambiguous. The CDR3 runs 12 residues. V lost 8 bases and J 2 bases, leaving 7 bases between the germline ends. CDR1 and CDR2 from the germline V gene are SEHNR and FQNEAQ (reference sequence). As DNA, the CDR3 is TGTGCCAGCGCGCGGACCTACAATGAGCAGTTCTTC. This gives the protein CASARTYNEQFF.